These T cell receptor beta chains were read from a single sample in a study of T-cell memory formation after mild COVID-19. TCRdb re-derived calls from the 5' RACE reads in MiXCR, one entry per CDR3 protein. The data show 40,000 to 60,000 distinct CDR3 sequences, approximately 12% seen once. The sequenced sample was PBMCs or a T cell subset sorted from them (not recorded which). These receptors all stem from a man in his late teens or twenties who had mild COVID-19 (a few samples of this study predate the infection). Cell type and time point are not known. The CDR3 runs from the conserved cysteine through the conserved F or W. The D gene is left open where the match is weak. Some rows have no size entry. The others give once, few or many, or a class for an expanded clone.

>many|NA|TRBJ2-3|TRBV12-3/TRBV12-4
TGTGCCAGCAGTTTAGCGGGCACAGATACGCAGTATTTT
CASSLAGTDTQYF
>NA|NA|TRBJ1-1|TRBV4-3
TGCGCCAGCAGCCAAGGGGACAACCTGAACACTGAAGCTTTCTTT
CASSQGDNLNTEAFF
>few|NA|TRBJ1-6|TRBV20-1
TGCAGTGCTAGAGATCGTCTAGGTGGCTCACCCCTCCACTTT
CSARDRLGGSPLHF
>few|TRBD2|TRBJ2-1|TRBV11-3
TGTGCCAGCAGCGCCTCGGGACTAGCAGACAATGAGCAGTTCTTC
CASSASGLADNEQFF
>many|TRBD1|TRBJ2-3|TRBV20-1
TGCAGTGCTTCCCGGGACAGGAGCACAGATACGCAGTATTTT
CSASRDRSTDTQYF
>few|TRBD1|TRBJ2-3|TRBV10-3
TGTGCCATCACCGAGGCCAGGCGTGGACAGGGTACAGATACGCAGTATTTT
CAITEARRGQGTDTQYF
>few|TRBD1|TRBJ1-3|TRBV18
TGTGCCAGCTCACCACCGGGGACAGGCCCCTCTGGAAACACCATATATTTT
CASSPPGTGPSGNTIYF
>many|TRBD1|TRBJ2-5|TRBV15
TGTGCCACCAGCAGAGACAGGGGGCAAGAGACCCAGTACTTC
CATSRDRGQETQYF
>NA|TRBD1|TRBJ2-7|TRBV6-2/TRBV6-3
TGTGCCAGCAGTTACTCGGCAGGGGGCCGGCTCGAGCAGTACTTC
CASSYSAGGRLEQYF
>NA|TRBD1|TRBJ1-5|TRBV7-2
TGTGCCAGCAGCTCCGACAGGGGGCTCCAGCCCCAGCATTTT
CASSSDRGLQPQHF
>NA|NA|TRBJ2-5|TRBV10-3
TGTGCCATCAGTGAGTCGAGGTCCCGTTACCAAGAGACCCAGTACTTC
CAISESRSRYQETQYF
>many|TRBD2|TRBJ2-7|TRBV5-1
TGCGCCAGCAGTACCGAGCGGGGAGACGAGCAGTACTTC
CASSTERGDEQYF
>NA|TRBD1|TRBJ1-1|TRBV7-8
TGTGCCAGCAGCTCCCGGACAGGGCGCACTGAAGCTTTCTTT
CASSSRTGRTEAFF
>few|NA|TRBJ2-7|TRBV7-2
TGTGCCAGCAGCCTAAGGGGGGTCCGCGAGCAGTACTTC
CASSLRGVREQYF
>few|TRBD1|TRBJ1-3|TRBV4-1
TGCGCCAGCAGCGGACAGGGGCTCACTGGAAACACCATATATTTT
CASSGQGLTGNTIYF
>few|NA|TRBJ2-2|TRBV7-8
TGTGCCAGCAGCTTCTCGATTCTTAACACCGGGGAGCTGTTTTTT
CASSFSILNTGELFF
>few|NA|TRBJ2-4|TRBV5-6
TGTGCCAGCAGCTTGTGGGCCAGAAACATTCAGTACTTC
CASSLWARNIQYF
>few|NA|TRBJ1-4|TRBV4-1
TGCGCCAGCAGCCAGGGGGGAACAGGGAGAGGTGAAAAACTGTTTTTT
CASSQGGTGRGEKLFF
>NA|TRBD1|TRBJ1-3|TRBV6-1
TGTGCCAGCAGTGAACTTCTCAGGGACAGCAGAAACACCATATATTTT
CASSELLRDSRNTIYF
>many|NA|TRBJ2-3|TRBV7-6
TGTGCCAGCAGCCCCCCGTCCCAGACAGATACGCAGTATTTT
CASSPPSQTDTQYF
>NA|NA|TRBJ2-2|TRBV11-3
TGTGCCAGCAGCTTATCCGGGTCGAGCACCGGGGAGCTGTTTTTT
CASSLSGSSTGELFF
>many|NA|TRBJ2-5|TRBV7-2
TGTGCCAGCAGCTTATGGGATACTGGCCCCCTAGAGACCCAGTACTTC
CASSLWDTGPLETQYF
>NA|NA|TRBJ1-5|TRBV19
TGTGCCAGTAGTCCTAGACAGGCCTACAATCAGCCCCAGCATTTT
CASSPRQAYNQPQHF
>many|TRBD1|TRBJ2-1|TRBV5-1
TGCGCCAGCAGCGCCGGGACAGGGTATGTGAATGAGCAGTTCTTC
CASSAGTGYVNEQFF
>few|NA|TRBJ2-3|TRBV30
TGTGCCTGGAGTGTGGGGGGATACCTAACAGATACGCAGTATTTT
CAWSVGGYLTDTQYF
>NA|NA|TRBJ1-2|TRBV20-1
TGCAGTGCTAGCGGGACATATGGCTACACCTTC
CSASGTYGYTF
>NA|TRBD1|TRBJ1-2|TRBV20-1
TGCAGTGCTAGAGTTACAGGGGGCGGCTATGGCTACACCTTC
CSARVTGGGYGYTF
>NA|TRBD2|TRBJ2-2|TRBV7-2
TGTGCCAGCAGCTTAGCCCCCCCGGCTAGCGGGAACACCGGGGAGCTGTTTTTT
CASSLAPPASGNTGELFF
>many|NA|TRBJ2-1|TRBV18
TGTGCCAGCTCACCCCCCCGGATGGCGGGGGCCAGCAATGAGCAGTTCTTC
CASSPPRMAGASNEQFF
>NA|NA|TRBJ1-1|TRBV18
TGTGCCAGCTCACCCGGGGACGCGGGAAAGAACACTGAAGCTTTCTTT
CASSPGDAGKNTEAFF
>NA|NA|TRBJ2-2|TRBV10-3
TGTGCCATCAACCAGGTGAACACCGGGGAGCTGTTTTTT
CAINQVNTGELFF
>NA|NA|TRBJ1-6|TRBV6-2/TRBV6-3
TGTGCCAGCAGTTACTCGGGGGCGGACAATTCACCCCTCCACTTT
CASSYSGADNSPLHF
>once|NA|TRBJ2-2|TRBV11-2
TGTGCCATCGGGGGAGGAACCGGGGAGCTGTTTTTT
CAIGGGTGELFF
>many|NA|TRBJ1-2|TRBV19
TGTGCCAGTAGTATCGATTGGGCAGAATATGGCTACACCTTC
CASSIDWAEYGYTF
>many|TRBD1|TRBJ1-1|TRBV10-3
TGTGCCATCAGTGGACAGGGGCTAGTCGCTGAAGCTTTCTTT
CAISGQGLVAEAFF
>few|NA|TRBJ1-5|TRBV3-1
TGTGCCAGCAGCCAAACAGGCGGATATAGCAATCAGCCCCAGCATTTT
CASSQTGGYSNQPQHF
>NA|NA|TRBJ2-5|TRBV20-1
TGCAGTGCCAGCGGTACAAAACCGCCTAAGGAGACCCAGTACTTC
CSASGTKPPKETQYF
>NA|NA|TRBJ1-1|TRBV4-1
TGCGCCAGCAGCCAAGAGGGCCGGGGTGGGAGCACTGAAGCTTTCTTT
CASSQEGRGGSTEAFF
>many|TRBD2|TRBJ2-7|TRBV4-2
TGTGCCAGCAGCCAAGGCTCCGGGGGGGAGTACTACGAGCAGTACTTC
CASSQGSGGEYYEQYF
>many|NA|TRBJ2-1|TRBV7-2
TGTGCCAGCAGCTTCGGACGTGTGGAGCAGTTCTTC
CASSFGRVEQFF
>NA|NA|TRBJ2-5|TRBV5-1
TGCGCCAGCAGGACAAACCAAGAGACCCAGTACTTC
CASRTNQETQYF
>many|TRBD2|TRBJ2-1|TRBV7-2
TGTGCCAGCAGCCCGCGAGCGGGGGATAACAATGAGCAGTTCTTC
CASSPRAGDNNEQFF
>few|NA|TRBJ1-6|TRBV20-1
TGCAGTGCTAGAGTCACGTCGGGAGGCTCACCCCTCCACTTT
CSARVTSGGSPLHF
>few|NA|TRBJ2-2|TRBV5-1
TGCGCCAGCAGCCCCGAAGGACGGGCCGGGGAGCTGTTTTTT
CASSPEGRAGELFF
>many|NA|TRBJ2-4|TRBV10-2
TGCGCCAGCAGTGAGTCCGGGGGAGTCATTCAGTACTTC
CASSESGGVIQYF
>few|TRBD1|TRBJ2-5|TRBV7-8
TGTGCCAGCAGCTCCGGTTCAGGGGGCCGAGTGGAGACCCAGTACTTC
CASSSGSGGRVETQYF
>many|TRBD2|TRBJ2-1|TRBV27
TGTGCCAGCAGTGCGCGGACTAGCGGGGGGACTGAGCAGTTCTTC
CASSARTSGGTEQFF